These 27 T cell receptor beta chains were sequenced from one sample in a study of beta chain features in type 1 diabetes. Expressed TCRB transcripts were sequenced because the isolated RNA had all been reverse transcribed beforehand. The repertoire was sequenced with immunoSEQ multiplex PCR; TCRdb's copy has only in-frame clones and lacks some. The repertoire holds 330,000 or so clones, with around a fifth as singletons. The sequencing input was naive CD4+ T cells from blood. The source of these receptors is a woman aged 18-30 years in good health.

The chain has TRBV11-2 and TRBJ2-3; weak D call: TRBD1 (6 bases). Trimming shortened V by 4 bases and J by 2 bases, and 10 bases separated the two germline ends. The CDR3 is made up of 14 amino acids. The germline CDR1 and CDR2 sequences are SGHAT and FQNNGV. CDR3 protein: CASSSDRNTDTQYF. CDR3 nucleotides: TGTGCCAGCAGCTCGGACAGAAACACAGATACGCAGTATTTT.

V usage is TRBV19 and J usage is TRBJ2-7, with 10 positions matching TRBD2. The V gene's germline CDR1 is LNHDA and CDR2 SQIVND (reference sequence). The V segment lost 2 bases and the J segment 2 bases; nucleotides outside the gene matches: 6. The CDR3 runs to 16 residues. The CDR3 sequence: CASSIWPSGSTYEQYF. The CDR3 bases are TGTGCCAGTAGTATATGGCCTAGCGGGAGTACCTACGAGCAGTACTTC. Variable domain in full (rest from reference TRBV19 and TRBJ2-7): DGGITQSPKYLFRKEGQNVTLSCEQNLNHDAMYWYRQDPGQGLRLIYYSQIVNDFQKGDIAEGYSVSREKKESFPLTVTSAQKNPTAFYLCASSIWPSGSTYEQYFGPGTRLTVT.

This chain's CDR3 is CASSLRSSGNTDTQYF. CDR3 in DNA: TGCGCCAGCAGCTTGCGGTCCAGCGGGAACACAGATACGCAGTATTTT. V is TRBV5-1 and J is TRBJ2-3, with TRBD2 identical over 7 bases. The CDR3 is 16 amino acids. Per the germline V gene, CDR1 is SGHRS and CDR2 is YFSETQ. V trimming: 1 base; J trimming: 2 bases; junction bases outside the gene matches: 7. The full variable domain, with the rest looked up from reference TRBV5-1 and TRBJ2-3, is KAGVTQTPRYLIKTRGQQVTLSCSPISGHRSVSWYQQTPGQGLQFLFEYFSETQRNKGNFPGRFSGRQFSNSRSEMNVSTLELGDSALYLCASSLRSSGNTDTQYFGPGTRLTVL.

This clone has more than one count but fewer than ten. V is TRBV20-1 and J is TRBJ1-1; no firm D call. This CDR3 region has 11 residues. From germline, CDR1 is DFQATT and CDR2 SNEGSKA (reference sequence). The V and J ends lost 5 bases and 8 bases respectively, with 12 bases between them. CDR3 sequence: CSALGASEAFF. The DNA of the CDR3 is TGCAGTGCTTTGGGCGCTTCCGAAGCTTTCTTT.

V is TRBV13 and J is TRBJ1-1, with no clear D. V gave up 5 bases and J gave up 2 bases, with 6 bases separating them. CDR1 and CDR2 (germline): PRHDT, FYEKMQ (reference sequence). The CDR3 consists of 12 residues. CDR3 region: CASSTPNTEAFF. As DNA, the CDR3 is TGTGCCAGCAGCACACCTAACACTGAAGCTTTCTTT.

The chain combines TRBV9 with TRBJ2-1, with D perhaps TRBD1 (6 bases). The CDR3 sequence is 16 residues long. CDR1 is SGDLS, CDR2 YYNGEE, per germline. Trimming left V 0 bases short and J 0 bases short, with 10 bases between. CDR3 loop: CASSVATGNSYNEQFF. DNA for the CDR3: TGTGCCAGCAGCGTAGCTACAGGGAACTCCTACAATGAGCAGTTCTTC.

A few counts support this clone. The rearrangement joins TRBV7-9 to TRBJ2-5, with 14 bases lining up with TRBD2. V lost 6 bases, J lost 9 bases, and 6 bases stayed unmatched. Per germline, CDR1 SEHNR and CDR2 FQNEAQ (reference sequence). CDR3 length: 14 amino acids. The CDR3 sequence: CASRNGLAGGPQYF. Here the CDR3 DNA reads TGTGCCAGCAGAAACGGACTAGCGGGGGGACCCCAGTACTTC.

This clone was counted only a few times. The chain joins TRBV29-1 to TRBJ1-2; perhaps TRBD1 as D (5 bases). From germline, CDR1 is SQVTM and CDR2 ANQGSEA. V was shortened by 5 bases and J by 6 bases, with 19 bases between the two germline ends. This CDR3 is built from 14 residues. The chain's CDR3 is CSVSISGGKNGYTF. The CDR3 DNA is TGCAGCGTTTCCATTTCCGGGGGGAAGAATGGCTACACCTTC.

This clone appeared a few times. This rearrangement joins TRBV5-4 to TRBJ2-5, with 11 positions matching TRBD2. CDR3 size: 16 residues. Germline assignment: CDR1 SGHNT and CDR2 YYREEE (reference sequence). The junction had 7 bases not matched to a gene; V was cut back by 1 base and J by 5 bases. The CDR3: CASSLRTSGSVETQYF. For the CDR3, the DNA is TGTGCCAGCAGCTTGAGAACTAGCGGGAGTGTGGAGACCCAGTACTTC.

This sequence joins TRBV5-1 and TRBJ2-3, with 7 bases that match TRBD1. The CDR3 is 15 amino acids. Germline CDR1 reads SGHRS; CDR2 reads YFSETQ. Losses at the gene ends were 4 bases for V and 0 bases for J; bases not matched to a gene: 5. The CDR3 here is CASSMRQGSTDTQYF. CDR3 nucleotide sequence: TGCGCCAGCAGCATGAGACAGGGAAGCACAGATACGCAGTATTTT.

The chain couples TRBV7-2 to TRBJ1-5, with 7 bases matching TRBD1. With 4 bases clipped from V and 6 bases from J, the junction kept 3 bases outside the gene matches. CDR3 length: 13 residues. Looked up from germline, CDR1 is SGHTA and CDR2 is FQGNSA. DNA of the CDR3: TGTGCCAGCAGCTCAGGGGGTGGTCAGCCCCAGCATTTT. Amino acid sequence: CASSSGGGQPQHF.

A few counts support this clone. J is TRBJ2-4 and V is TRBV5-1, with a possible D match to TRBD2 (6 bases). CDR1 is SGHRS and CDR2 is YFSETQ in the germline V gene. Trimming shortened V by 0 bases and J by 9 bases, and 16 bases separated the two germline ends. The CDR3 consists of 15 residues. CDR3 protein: CASSLATSPGSIQYF. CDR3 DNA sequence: TGCGCCAGCAGCTTGGCCACTAGCCCGGGGAGCATTCAGTACTTC.

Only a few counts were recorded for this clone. The DNA for the CDR3 is TGTGCCAGCAGTCGGCAGGGGTTGAACACTGAAGCTTTCTTT. Translated: CASSRQGLNTEAFF. The rearrangement uses TRBV2 and TRBJ1-1; D possibly corresponds to TRBD1 (6 bases). The germline V gene encodes CDR1 SNHLY and CDR2 FYNNEI. The CDR3 spans 14 residues. Trimming took off 5 bases at V and 0 bases at J, with 10 bases between the two ends. The full variable domain, completed using reference TRBV2 and TRBJ1-1, is EPEVTQTPSHQVTQMGQEVILRCVPISNHLYFYWYRQILGQKVEFLVSFYNNEISEKSEIFDDQFSVERPDGSNFTLKIRSTKLEDSAMYFCASSRQGLNTEAFFGQGTRLTVV.

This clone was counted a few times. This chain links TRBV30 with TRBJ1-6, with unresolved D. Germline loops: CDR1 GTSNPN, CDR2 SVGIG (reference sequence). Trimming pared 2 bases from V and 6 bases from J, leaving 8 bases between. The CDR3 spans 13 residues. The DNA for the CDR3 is TGTGCCTGGAGTCCGACGGGTAATTCACCCCTCCACTTT. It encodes CAWSPTGNSPLHF.

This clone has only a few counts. In DNA, the CDR3 is TGCGCCAGCAGCCTGGGGGATACTAGGGACTATGGCTACACCTTC. Its translation: CASSLGDTRDYGYTF. The rearrangement uses TRBV5-1 and TRBJ1-2; maybe TRBD1 (5 bases). CDR1 and CDR2 from the germline V gene are SGHRS and YFSETQ. This CDR3 is 15 amino acids long. Deletions cut 4 bases from V and 3 bases from J, with 16 bases between.

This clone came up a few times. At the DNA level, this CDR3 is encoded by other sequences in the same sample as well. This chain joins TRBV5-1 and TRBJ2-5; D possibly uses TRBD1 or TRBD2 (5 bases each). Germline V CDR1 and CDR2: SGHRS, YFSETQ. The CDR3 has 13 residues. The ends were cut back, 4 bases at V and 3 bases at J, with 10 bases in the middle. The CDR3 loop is CASSLGREETQYF. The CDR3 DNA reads TGCGCCAGCAGCCTGGGGCGGGAAGAGACCCAGTACTTC.

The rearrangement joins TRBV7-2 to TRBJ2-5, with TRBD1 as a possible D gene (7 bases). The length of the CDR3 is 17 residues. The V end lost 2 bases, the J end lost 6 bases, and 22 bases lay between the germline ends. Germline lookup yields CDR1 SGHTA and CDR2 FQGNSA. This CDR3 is CASSLWEKTGRRKTQYF. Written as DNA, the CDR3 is TGTGCCAGCAGCTTATGGGAAAAGACAGGGAGGAGAAAGACCCAGTACTTC. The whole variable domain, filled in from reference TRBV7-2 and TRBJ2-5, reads GAGVSQSPSNKVTEKGKDVELRCDPISGHTALYWYRQSLGQGLEFLIYFQGNSAPDKSGLPSDRFSAERTGGSVSTLTIQRTQQEDSAVYLCASSLWEKTGRRKTQYFGPGTRLLVL.

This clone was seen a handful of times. CDR3 residues: CASSQSGLAGVGVAKNIQYF. The CDR3, as DNA: TGTGCCAGCAGCCAGTCGGGACTAGCGGGAGTTGGGGTAGCCAAAAACATTCAGTACTTC. This chain uses TRBV14 with TRBJ2-4; 14 bases align to TRBD2. After removal of 3 bases from V and 0 bases from J, the junction contained 10 bases not matched to a gene. The CDR3 runs to 20 residues. Germline V gene sequence: CDR1 SGHDN, CDR2 FVKESK.

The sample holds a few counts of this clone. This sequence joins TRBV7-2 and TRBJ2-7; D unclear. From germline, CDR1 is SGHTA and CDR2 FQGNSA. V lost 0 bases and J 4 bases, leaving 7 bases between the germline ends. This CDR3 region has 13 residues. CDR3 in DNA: TGTGCCAGCAGCTTAGCTCGCGAGTACGAGCAGTACTTC. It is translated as CASSLAREYEQYF.

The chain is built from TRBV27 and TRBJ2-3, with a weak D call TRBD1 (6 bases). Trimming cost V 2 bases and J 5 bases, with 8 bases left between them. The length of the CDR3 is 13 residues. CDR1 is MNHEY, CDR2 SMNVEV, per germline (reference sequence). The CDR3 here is CASSLQGLDTQYF. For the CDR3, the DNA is TGTGCCAGCAGTTTACAGGGGCTAGATACGCAGTATTTT.

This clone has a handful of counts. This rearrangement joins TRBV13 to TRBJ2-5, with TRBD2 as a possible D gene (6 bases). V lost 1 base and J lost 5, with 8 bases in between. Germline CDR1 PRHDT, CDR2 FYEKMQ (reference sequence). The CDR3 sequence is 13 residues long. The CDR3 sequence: CASSLVGRETQYF. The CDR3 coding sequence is TGTGCCAGCAGCTTAGTGGGGAGGGAGACCCAGTACTTC.

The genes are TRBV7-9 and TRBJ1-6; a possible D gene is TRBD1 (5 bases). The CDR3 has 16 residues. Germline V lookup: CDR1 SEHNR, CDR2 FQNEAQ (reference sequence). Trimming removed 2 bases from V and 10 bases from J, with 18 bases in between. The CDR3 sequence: CASSLSVWGRPSPLHF. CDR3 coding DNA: TGTGCCAGCAGCTTATCCGTTTGGGGGAGGCCCTCACCCCTCCACTTT.

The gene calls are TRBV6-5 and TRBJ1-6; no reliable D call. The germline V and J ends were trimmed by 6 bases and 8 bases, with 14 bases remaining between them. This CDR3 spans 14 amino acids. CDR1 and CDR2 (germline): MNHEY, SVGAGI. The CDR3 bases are TGTGCCAGCAGCTCCGAGGGCACCCATTCACCCCTCCACTTT. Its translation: CASSSEGTHSPLHF.

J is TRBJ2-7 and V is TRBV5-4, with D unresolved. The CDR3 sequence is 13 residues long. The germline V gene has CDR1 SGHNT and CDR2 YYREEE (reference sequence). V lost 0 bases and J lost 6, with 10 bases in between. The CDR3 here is CASSLGAVPEQYF. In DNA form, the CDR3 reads TGTGCCAGCAGCTTGGGGGCAGTTCCCGAGCAGTACTTC.

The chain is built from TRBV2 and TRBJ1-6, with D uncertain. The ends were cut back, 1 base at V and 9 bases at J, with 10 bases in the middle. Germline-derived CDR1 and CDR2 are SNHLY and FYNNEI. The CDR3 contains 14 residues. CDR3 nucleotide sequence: TGTGCCAGCAGTGAAGGGGAGAACGGTTCACCCCTCCACTTT. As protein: CASSEGENGSPLHF.

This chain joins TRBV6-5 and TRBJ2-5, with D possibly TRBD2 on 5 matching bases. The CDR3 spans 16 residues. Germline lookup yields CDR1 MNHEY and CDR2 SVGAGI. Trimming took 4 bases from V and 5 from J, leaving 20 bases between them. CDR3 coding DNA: TGTGCCAGCAGTTCCCTGATGGGAGCTACGGGGGAGACCCAGTACTTC. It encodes CASSSLMGATGETQYF.

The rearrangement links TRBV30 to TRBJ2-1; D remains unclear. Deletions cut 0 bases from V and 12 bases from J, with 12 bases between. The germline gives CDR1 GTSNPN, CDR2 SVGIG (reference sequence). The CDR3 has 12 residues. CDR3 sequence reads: CAWSVRGPVQFF. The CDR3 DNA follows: TGTGCCTGGAGTGTACGAGGCCCTGTGCAGTTCTTC.